The 2 T cell receptor beta chains given below trace back to one sample, sequenced in a study of blood T cell repertoires in COVID-19. Sequencing used immunoSEQ multiplex PCR; TCRdb keeps in-frame clones, though not all of them. Among approximately 290,000 clones listed, about 80% were seen once. Sequencing input: peripheral blood. Receptors were obtained from a person aged 70 to 85 with COVID-19, enrolled during active disease.

The chain uses TRBV6-5 and TRBJ1-5, with a possible D match to TRBD1 (6 bases). Trimming cost V 6 bases and J 3 bases, with 12 bases left between them. Germline assignment: CDR1 MNHEY and CDR2 SVGAGI. CDR3 size: 14 residues. CDR3 region: CASRSGQYNQPQHF. The CDR3 nucleotides read TGTGCCAGCAGAAGCGGACAGTACAATCAGCCCCAGCATTTT.

This clone was seen only once. The chain uses TRBV3-1 (or the pseudogene TRBV3-2) and TRBJ2-7, with 10 bases identical to TRBD1. Per germline, CDR1 LGHDT and CDR2 YNNKEL (reference sequence). This CDR3 has 16 amino acids. Germline trimming cut 4 bases from V and 4 bases from J; bases unmatched to any gene: 10. The CDR3 region has the DNA TGTGCCAGCAGCCTATCCTCCGGGACAGGGGAGTACGAGCAGTACTTC. It translates to CASSLSSGTGEYEQYF.